Only one count was recorded for the clone carrying this T cell receptor (beta chain). The data stem from a study of blood T cell repertoires in COVID-19. Study processing details: For nucleated cells, counts were estimated from reference gene primer amplification. The repertoire was sequenced with immunoSEQ multiplex PCR; TCRdb's copy has only in-frame clones and lacks some. That table gives V, J and clone size, and the DNA gave D and trimming. The sample carries over 35,000 clones, 75% to 85% recorded once. V lost 5 bases, J lost 4 bases, and 8 bases stayed unmatched. This CDR3 region has 17 residues. CDR1 is MNHEY and CDR2 is SMNVEV in the germline V gene (reference sequence).

Material for sequencing was peripheral blood. The TCR sequence derives from a man aged 70-80 years with acute or convalescent COVID-19. This chain links TRBV27 with TRBJ2-6, with 10 bases lining up with TRBD1. The CDR3 sequence: CASSPGTGAPGANVLTF. The DNA for the CDR3 is TGTGCCAGCAGTCCCGGGACAGGGGCGCCAGGGGCCAACGTCCTGACTTTC.